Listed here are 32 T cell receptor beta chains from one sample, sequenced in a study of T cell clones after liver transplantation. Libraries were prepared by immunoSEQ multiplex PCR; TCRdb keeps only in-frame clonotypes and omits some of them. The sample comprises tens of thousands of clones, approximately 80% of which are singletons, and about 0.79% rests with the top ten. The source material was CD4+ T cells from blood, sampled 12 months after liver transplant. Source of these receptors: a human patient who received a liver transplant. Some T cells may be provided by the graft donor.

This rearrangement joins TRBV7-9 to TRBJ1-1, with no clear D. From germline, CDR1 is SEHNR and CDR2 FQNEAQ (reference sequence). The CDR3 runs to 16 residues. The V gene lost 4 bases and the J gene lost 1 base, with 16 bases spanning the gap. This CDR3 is CASSSPRWRENTEAFF. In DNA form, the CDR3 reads TGTGCCAGCAGCTCCCCCAGGTGGAGGGAGAACACTGAAGCTTTCTTT.

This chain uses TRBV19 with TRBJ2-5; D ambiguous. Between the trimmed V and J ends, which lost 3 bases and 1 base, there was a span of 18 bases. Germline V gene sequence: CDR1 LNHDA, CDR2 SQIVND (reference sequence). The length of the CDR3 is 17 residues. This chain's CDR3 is CASSMKVGSQVQETQYF. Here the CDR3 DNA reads TGTGCCAGTAGTATGAAGGTCGGTTCGCAGGTCCAAGAGACCCAGTACTTC. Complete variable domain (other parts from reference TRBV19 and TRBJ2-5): DGGITQSPKYLFRKEGQNVTLSCEQNLNHDAMYWYRQDPGQGLRLIYYSQIVNDFQKGDIAEGYSVSREKKESFPLTVTSAQKNPTAFYLCASSMKVGSQVQETQYFGPGTRLLVL.

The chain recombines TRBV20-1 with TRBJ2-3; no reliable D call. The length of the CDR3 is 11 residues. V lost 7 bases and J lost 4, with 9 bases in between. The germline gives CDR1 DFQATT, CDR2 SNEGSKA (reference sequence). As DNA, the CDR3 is TGCAGTGGGAAGTCCCCAGATACGCAGTATTTT. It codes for CSGKSPDTQYF.

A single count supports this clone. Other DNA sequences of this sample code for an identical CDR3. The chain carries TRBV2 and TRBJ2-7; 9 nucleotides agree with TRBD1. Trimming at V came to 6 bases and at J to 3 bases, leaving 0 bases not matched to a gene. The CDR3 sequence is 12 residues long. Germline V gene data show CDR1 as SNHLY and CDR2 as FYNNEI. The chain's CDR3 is CASRDRGYEQYF. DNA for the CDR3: TGTGCCAGCAGGGACAGGGGCTACGAGCAGTACTTC.

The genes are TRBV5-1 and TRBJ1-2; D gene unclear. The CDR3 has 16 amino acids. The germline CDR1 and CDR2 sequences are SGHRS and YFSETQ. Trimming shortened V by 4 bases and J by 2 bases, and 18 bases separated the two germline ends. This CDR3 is CASSPASNYGNYGYTF. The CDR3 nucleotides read TGCGCCAGCAGCCCGGCCTCGAACTACGGAAACTATGGCTACACCTTC.

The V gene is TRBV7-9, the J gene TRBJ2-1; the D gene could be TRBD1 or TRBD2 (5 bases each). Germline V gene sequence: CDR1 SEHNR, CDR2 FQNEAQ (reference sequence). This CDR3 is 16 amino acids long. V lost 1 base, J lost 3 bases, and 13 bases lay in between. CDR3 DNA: TGTGCCAGCAGCTTAGTGGGGACGGGCTACTACAATGAGCAGTTCTTC. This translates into CASSLVGTGYYNEQFF.

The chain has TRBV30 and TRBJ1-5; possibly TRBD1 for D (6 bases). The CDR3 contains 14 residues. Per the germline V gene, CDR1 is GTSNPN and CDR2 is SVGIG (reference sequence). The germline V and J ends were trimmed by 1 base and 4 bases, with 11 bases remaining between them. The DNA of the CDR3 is TGTGCCTGGAGTGGGGGGGACACTAATCAGCCCCAGCATTTT. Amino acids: CAWSGGDTNQPQHF.

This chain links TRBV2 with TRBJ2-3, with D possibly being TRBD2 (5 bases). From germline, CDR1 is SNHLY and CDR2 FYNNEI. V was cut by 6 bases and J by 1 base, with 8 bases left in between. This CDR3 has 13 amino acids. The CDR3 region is CASRRVGTDTQYF. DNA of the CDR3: TGTGCCAGCAGGAGGGTGGGCACAGATACGCAGTATTTT. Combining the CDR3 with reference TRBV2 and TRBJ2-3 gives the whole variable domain EPEVTQTPSHQVTQMGQEVILRCVPISNHLYFYWYRQILGQKVEFLVSFYNNEISEKSEIFDDQFSVERPDGSNFTLKIRSTKLEDSAMYFCASRRVGTDTQYFGPGTRLTVL.

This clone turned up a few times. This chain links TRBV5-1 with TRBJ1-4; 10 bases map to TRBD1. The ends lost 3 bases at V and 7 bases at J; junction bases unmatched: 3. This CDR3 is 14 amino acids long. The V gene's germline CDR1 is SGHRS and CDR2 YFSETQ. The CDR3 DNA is TGCGCCAGCAGCTATGGGACAGGGGTTGAAAAACTGTTTTTT. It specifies CASSYGTGVEKLFF.

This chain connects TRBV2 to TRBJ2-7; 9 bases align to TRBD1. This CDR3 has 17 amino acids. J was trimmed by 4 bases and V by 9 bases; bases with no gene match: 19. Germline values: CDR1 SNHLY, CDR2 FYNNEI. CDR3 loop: CASHKNPGQGFQYEQYF. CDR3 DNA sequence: TGTGCCAGTCACAAAAATCCGGGACAGGGATTCCAATACGAGCAGTACTTC.

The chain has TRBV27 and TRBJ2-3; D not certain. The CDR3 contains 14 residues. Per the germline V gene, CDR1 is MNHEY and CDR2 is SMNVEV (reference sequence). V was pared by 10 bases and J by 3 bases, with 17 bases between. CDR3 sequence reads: CATSLGKGTDTQYF. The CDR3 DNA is TGTGCCACCTCTTTGGGGAAGGGAACAGATACGCAGTATTTT.

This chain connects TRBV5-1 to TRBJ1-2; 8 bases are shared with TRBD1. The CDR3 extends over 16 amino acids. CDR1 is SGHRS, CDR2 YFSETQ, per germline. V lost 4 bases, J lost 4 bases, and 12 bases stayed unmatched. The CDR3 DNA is TGCGCCAGCAGCCCGTCGGGTGACAGGGGCACCTATGGCTACACCTTC. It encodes CASSPSGDRGTYGYTF.

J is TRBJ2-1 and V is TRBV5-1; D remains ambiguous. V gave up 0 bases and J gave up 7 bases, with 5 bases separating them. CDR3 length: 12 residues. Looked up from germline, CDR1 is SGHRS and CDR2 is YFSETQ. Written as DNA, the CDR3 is TGCGCCAGCAGCTTGGACCGGAATGAGCAGTTCTTC. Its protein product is CASSLDRNEQFF.

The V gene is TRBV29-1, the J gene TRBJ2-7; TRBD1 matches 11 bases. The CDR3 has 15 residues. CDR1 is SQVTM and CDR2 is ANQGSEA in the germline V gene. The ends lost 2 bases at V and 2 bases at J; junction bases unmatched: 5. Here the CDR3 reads CSVEQGQGVPYEQYF. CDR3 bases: TGCAGCGTTGAACAGGGACAGGGGGTGCCCTACGAGCAGTACTTC.

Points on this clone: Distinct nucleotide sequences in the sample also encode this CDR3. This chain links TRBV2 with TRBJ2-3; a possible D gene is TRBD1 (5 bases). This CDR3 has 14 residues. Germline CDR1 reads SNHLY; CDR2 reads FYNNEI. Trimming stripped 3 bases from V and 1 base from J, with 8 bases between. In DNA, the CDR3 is TGTGCCAGCAGTGACAGGGAAGGCACAGATACGCAGTATTTT. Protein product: CASSDREGTDTQYF.

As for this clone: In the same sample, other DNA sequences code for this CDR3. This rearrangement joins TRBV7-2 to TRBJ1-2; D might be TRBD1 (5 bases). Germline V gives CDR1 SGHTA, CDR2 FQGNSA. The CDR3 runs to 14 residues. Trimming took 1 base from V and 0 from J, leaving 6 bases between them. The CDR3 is CASSLGGANYGYTF. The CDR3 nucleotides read TGTGCCAGCAGCTTAGGAGGGGCTAACTATGGCTACACCTTC.

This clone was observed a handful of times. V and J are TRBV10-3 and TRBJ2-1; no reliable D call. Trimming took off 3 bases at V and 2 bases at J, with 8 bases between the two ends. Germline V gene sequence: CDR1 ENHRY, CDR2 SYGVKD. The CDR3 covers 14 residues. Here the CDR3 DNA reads TGTGCCATCAGTGATAGGATGACCTACAATGAGCAGTTCTTC. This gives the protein CAISDRMTYNEQFF.

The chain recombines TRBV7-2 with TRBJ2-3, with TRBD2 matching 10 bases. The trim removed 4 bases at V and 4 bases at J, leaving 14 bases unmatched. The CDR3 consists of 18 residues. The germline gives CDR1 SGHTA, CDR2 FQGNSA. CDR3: CASSSRPSGRGGADTQYF. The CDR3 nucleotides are TGTGCCAGCAGCTCCCGACCTAGCGGGAGAGGGGGAGCAGATACGCAGTATTTT. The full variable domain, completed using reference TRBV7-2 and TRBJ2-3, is GAGVSQSPSNKVTEKGKDVELRCDPISGHTALYWYRQSLGQGLEFLIYFQGNSAPDKSGLPSDRFSAERTGGSVSTLTIQRTQQEDSAVYLCASSSRPSGRGGADTQYFGPGTRLTVL.

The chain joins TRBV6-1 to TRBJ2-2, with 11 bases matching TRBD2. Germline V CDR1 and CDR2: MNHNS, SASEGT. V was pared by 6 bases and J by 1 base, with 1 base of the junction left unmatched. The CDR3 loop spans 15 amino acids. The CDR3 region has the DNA TGTGCCAGCAGGGGACTAGCGGTGAACACCGGGGAGCTGTTTTTT. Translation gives CASRGLAVNTGELFF.

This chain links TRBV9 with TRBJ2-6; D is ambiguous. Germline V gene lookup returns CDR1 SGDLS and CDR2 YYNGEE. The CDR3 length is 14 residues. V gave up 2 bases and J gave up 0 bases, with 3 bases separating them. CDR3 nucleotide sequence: TGTGCCAGCAGCGTGCCCTCTGGGGCCAACGTCCTGACTTTC. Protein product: CASSVPSGANVLTF.

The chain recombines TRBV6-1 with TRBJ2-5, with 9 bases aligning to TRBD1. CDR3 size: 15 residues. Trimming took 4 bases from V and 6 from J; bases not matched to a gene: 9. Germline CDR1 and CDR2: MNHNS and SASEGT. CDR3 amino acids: CASSGRTGEIKTQYF. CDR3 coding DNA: TGTGCCAGCAGTGGTCGGACAGGGGAAATAAAGACCCAGTACTTC.

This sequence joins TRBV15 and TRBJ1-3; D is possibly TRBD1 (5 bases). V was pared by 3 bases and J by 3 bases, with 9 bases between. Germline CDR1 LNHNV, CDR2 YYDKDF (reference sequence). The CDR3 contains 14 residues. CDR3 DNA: TGTGCCACCAGCAGGACAGTCGGTGGAAACACCATATATTTT. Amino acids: CATSRTVGGNTIYF.

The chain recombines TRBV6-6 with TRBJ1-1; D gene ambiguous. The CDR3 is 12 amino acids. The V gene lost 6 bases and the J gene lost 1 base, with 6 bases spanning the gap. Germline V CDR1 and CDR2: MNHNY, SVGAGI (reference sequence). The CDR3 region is CASRVGNTEAFF. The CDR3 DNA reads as TGTGCCAGCAGGGTGGGGAACACTGAAGCTTTCTTT.

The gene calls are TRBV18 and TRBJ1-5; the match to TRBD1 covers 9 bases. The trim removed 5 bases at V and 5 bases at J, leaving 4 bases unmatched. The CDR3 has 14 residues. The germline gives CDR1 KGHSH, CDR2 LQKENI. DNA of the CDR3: TGTGCCAGCTCAGGGACAGGGAGGGATCAGCCCCAGCATTTT. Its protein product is CASSGTGRDQPQHF. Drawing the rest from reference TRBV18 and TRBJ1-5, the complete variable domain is NAGVMQNPRHLVRRRGQEARLRCSPMKGHSHVYWYRQLPEEGLKFMVYLQKENIIDESGMPKERFSAEFPKEGPSILRIQQVVRGDSAAYFCASSGTGRDQPQHFGDGTRLSIL.

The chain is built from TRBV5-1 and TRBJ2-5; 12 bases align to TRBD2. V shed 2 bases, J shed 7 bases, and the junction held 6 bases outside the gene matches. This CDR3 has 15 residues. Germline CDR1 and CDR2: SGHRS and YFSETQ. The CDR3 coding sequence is TGCGCCAGCAGCTTCAGACTAGCGGGAGACAGGACCCAGTACTTC. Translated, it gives CASSFRLAGDRTQYF.

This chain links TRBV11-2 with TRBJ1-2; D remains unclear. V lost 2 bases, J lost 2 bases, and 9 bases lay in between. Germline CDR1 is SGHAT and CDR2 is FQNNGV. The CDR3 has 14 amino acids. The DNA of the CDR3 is TGTGCCAGCAGCTTATGGGATTCAAACTATGGCTACACCTTC. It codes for CASSLWDSNYGYTF.

CDR3 sequence reads: CASTRTGSTDTQYF. In DNA, the CDR3 is TGTGCCAGCACCCGGACAGGGAGCACAGATACGCAGTATTTT. The chain joins TRBV25-1 to TRBJ2-3, with TRBD1 matching 8 bases. Per germline, CDR1 MGHDK and CDR2 SYGVNS. Losses at the gene ends were 7 bases for V and 0 bases for J; bases not matched to a gene: 3. The CDR3 length is 14 residues.

CDR3: CATAGQGGNQPQHF. The DNA of the CDR3 is TGTGCCACCGCCGGACAGGGGGGGAATCAGCCCCAGCATTTT. The V and J genes are TRBV6-6 and TRBJ1-5; 10 nucleotides match TRBD1. CDR3 length equals 14 residues. Germline V gives CDR1 MNHNY, CDR2 SVGAGI (reference sequence). Losses at the gene ends were 10 bases for V and 4 bases for J; bases not matched to a gene: 7.

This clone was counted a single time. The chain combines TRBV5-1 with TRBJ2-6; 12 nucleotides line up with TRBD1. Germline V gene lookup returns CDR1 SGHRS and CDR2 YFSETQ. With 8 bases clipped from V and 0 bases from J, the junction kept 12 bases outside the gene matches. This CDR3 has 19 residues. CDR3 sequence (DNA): TGCGCCAGTTGCCCGGGACAGGGGGCCGCTCTCTCTGGGGCCAACGTCCTGACTTTC. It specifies CASCPGQGAALSGANVLTF.

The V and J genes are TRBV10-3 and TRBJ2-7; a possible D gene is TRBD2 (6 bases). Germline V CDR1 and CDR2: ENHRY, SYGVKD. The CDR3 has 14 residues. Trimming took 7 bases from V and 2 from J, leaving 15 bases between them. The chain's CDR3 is CAITPTGAAYEQYF. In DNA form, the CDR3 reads TGTGCCATCACTCCCACGGGAGCCGCCTACGAGCAGTACTTC.

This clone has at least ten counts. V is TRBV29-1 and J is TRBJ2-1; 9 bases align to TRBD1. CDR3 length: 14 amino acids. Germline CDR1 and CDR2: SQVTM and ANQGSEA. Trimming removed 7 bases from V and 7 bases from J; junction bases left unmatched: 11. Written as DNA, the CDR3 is TGCAGCGCTTCCGGTGGGACAGGGAGAAATGAGCAGTTCTTC. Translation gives CSASGGTGRNEQFF.

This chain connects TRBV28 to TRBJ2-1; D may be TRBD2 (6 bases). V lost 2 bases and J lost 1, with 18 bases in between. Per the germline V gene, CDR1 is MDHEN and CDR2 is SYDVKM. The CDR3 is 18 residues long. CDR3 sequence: CASSLKPTTGASYNEQFF. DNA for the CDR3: TGTGCCAGCAGTTTAAAACCCACTACGGGAGCGTCCTACAATGAGCAGTTCTTC. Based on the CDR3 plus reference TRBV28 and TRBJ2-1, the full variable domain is DVKVTQSSRYLVKRTGEKVFLECVQDMDHENMFWYRQDPGLGLRLIYFSYDVKMKEKGDIPEGYSVSREKKERFSLILESASTNQTSMYLCASSLKPTTGASYNEQFFGPGTRLTVL.